This record covers a single TCR beta chain. The antigen remains unidentified. This sample is part of a study of T-cell memory formation after mild COVID-19. General study results and limits: Most CD4+ clones that shrank were in CM and EM, while CD8+ ones turned up in EMRA.

Each CDR3 protein gets one entry after TCRdb re-called the 5' RACE reads with MiXCR. The sample has about 180,000 distinct CDR3 sequences, 16% seen once. The germline V and J ends were trimmed by 3 bases and 4 bases, with 16 bases remaining between them. The CDR3 runs 15 residues. Looked up from germline, CDR1 is SGHRS and CDR2 is YFSETQ. The TCR sequence derives from an adult woman who had mild COVID-19 (a few samples of this study predate the infection). Cell type and time point are not known. The sample consisted of PBMCs or a T cell subset sorted from them (not recorded which). The genes are TRBV5-1 and TRBJ1-1; perhaps TRBD1 as D (5 bases). Here the CDR3 DNA reads TGCGCCAGCAGCTCAACCGGGACTCAAGGCACTGAAGCTTTCTTT. This encodes CASSSTGTQGTEAFF.